The sequence of this TCR beta chain was determined in a study of OX40 agonist ivuxolimab in advanced cancers. As regards this clone: The antigen is not known.

Sampling of blood occurred at baseline, cycle 4 day 1, and cycle 7 day 1. The data were produced by immunoSEQ multiplex PCR, yet TCRdb's version contains in-frame clones alone and is incomplete. The sample holds some 77,000 clones, approximately 83% seen once. Study findings and constraints: Among patients with partial responses at 0.1-3.0 mg/kg, clonal expansion was among the lowest.

The CDR3 contains 16 residues. V shed 2 bases, J shed 2 bases, and the junction held 7 bases outside the gene matches. Germline lookup yields CDR1 SGHRS and CDR2 YFSETQ. The origin of this receptor is an adult with an advanced solid tumor such as melanoma, head and neck, liver or kidney cancer. The rearrangement uses TRBV5-1 and TRBJ2-5; 9 bases fit TRBD1. The material sequenced was CD4+ or CD8+ T cells sorted from blood, taken in a trial of the OX40 agonist ivuxolimab. This CDR3 reads CASSFRPGQGQETQYF. The CDR3 DNA reads TGCGCCAGCAGCTTTCGTCCGGGACAGGGACAAGAGACCCAGTACTTC.